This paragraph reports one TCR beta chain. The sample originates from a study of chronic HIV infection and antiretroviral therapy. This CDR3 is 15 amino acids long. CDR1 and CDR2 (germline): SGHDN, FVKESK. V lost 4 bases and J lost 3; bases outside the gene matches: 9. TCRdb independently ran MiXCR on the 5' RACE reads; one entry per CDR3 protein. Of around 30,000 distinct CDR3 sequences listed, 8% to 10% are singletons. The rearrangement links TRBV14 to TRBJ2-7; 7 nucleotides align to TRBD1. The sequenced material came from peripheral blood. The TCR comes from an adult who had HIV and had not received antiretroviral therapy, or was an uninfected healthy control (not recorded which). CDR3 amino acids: CASSRYRGADYEQYF. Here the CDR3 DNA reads TGTGCCAGCAGCCGATACAGGGGCGCAGACTACGAGCAGTACTTC.